A selection of T cell receptor beta chains follows, all from one sample in a study of T cell responses to AZD1222 COVID-19 vaccine. The protocol was immunoSEQ multiplex PCR, while the TCRdb copy is restricted to in-frame clones and leaves out a portion. The sample carries approximately 150,000 clones, 90% recorded once. The starting material was peripheral blood, obtained 28 days after the second AZD1222 dose. The receptors were gathered from an adult who received the AZD1222 COVID-19 vaccine. Both conserved end residues are trimmed from each CDR3. Each record gives: J gene, V gene, clone size, D gene, CDR3 protein. A D gene is named only where the DNA matches it firmly. Not all rows give a size; the values are once, few, many and, for expanded clones, a class.

TRBJ1-2 | TRBV28 | NA | NA | ASSWDWIYGYT
TRBJ2-7 | TRBV7-2 | NA | TRBD1 | ASSSPGTGGASSYEQY
TRBJ2-3 | TRBV7-2 | once | NA | ASSLVAAPGDTQY
TRBJ1-5 | TRBV12-3/TRBV12-4 | NA | TRBD1 | ASSQDRGPQH
TRBJ2-2 | TRBV2 | NA | NA | ASSDLGAGELF
TRBJ1-5 | TRBV12-5 | NA | NA | ASGQGLNQPQH
TRBJ2-5 | TRBV3-1/TRBV3-2 | NA | TRBD2 | ASSLEGRRGETQY
TRBJ1-2 | TRBV2 | NA | NA | ASSVGASGYT
TRBJ1-2 | TRBV21-1 | NA | NA | ASSKAEPLPEGYT
TRBJ1-1 | TRBV18 | once | TRBD1 | ASSPRTGENTEAF
TRBJ2-2 | TRBV7-7 | few | NA | ASASRASGELF
TRBJ1-5 | TRBV12-3/TRBV12-4 | NA | NA | ASSFSNQPQH
TRBJ2-3 | TRBV24-1 | once | TRBD2 | ATSDLAGADTQY
TRBJ1-1 | TRBV9 | NA | NA | ASSGHVGTEAF
TRBJ1-5 | TRBV28 | NA | NA | ASRAQEGRQPQH
TRBJ1-4 | TRBV5-5 | NA | NA | ASSLAGRGEKLF
TRBJ2-5 | TRBV7-7 | NA | NA | ASSSGETQY
TRBJ2-3 | TRBV10-2 | NA | NA | ASSERGADTQY
TRBJ1-2 | TRBV6-6 | NA | TRBD1 | ASSYTGGTNYGYT
TRBJ2-6 | TRBV11-2 | NA | NA | ASSLNGAGANVLT
TRBJ1-3 | TRBV28 | NA | NA | ASGGGGGNTIY
TRBJ2-4 | TRBV20-1 | NA | NA | SANPPDQY
TRBJ2-3 | TRBV28 | once | NA | ASTRGGGTDTQY
TRBJ1-1 | TRBV10-1 | NA | TRBD1 | ASSGDRGTEAF
TRBJ2-5 | TRBV6-2/TRBV6-3 | NA | TRBD2 | ASSYASRGGTSQETQY
TRBJ2-3 | TRBV7-2 | NA | TRBD2 | ASSRISGGTDTDTQY
TRBJ2-7 | TRBV18 | NA | TRBD2 | ASSPRGTSDPYEQY
TRBJ2-7 | TRBV11-2 | NA | NA | ASSSRDLTRGEQY
TRBJ2-7 | TRBV4-3 | NA | TRBD2 | ASSHASGRASDEQY
TRBJ1-1 | TRBV18 | NA | NA | ASSSSRDGEAF
TRBJ2-5 | TRBV18 | NA | NA | ASSPIIRSQETQY
TRBJ1-3 | TRBV28 | NA | NA | ASSFPRSDAEISGNTIY
TRBJ1-3 | TRBV3-1/TRBV3-2 | NA | TRBD1 | ASSQDQGAFRSGNTIY
TRBJ2-5 | TRBV5-8 | NA | NA | ASSFGGLQETQY
TRBJ2-1 | TRBV18 | NA | NA | ASSPPQGGQHNEQF
TRBJ2-7 | TRBV28 | NA | NA | ASSRYGEQY
TRBJ1-4 | TRBV7-9 | once | NA | ASSILQGKANEKLF
TRBJ1-6 | TRBV3-1/TRBV3-2 | many | NA | ASSQTAGGSSYNSPLH
TRBJ2-2 | TRBV5-4 | NA | NA | ASRPGQLNTGELF
TRBJ2-2 | TRBV19 | NA | NA | ASWGDSARGELF